This is a list of T cell receptor beta chains from one sample in a study of response to subunit inactivated influenza vaccine. Each CDR3 protein gets one entry after TCRdb re-called the RT-PCR reads with MiXCR. The sample lists 860,000 or so distinct CDR3 sequences, over 20% occurring once. The specimen comprised PBMCs from blood, sampled roughly 5 days after vaccination. The receptors derive from a man aged 45-60 years who received an inactivated influenza vaccine. CDR3s include the opening cysteine and the closing phenylalanine or tryptophan. Fields, in order: J gene, V gene, D gene, clone size, CDR3 DNA, CDR3 protein. A D gene is named only where the DNA matches it firmly. Not every row has a clone size; where given, it reads once, few, many or a size class.

j_gene: TRBJ1-6; v_gene: TRBV18; d_gene: NA; abundance: NA; CDR3nt: TGTGCCAGCTCTCCGACACGAGGGGGGGTTTCACCCCTCCACTTT; CDR3aa: CASSPTRGGVSPLHF
j_gene: TRBJ2-1; v_gene: TRBV27; d_gene: NA; abundance: few; CDR3nt: TGTGCCAGCAGCCCCCAGCGGACCAACAATGAGCAGTTCTTC; CDR3aa: CASSPQRTNNEQFF
j_gene: TRBJ2-3; v_gene: TRBV10-3; d_gene: NA; abundance: NA; CDR3nt: TGTGCCATCAGTGTGCAGCCCACAGATACGCAGTATTTT; CDR3aa: CAISVQPTDTQYF
j_gene: TRBJ1-6; v_gene: TRBV7-2; d_gene: TRBD1; abundance: NA; CDR3nt: TGTGCCAGCAGCCTCATGACAGGGGGGAATTCACCCCTCCACTTT; CDR3aa: CASSLMTGGNSPLHF
j_gene: TRBJ1-1; v_gene: TRBV2; d_gene: NA; abundance: few; CDR3nt: TGTGCCAGCGGCCGCCGGGGGACTGAAGCTTTCTTT; CDR3aa: CASGRRGTEAFF
j_gene: TRBJ2-7; v_gene: TRBV4-3; d_gene: NA; abundance: many; CDR3nt: TGCGCCAGCAGCCAAGGGTGGTCAGGATCTACCTACGAGCAGTACTTC; CDR3aa: CASSQGWSGSTYEQYF
j_gene: TRBJ1-6; v_gene: TRBV4-2; d_gene: NA; abundance: NA; CDR3nt: TGTGCCAGCAGCCATCCGGGGAGGGACAATTCACCCCTCCACTTT; CDR3aa: CASSHPGRDNSPLHF
j_gene: TRBJ2-7; v_gene: TRBV20-1; d_gene: TRBD1; abundance: few; CDR3nt: TGCAGTGCTAGAGCGGGACAGGGATATGAGCAGTACTTC; CDR3aa: CSARAGQGYEQYF
j_gene: TRBJ2-5; v_gene: TRBV20-1; d_gene: TRBD2; abundance: NA; CDR3nt: TGCAGTGCTAGCGGTGGCGGGGGGGCCCGGGAGACCCAGTACTTC; CDR3aa: CSASGGGGARETQYF
j_gene: TRBJ2-2; v_gene: TRBV2; d_gene: TRBD2; abundance: NA; CDR3nt: TGTGCCAGCAGTGTAGGACTAGCGGGCACGAGATACACCGGGGAGCTGTTTTTT; CDR3aa: CASSVGLAGTRYTGELFF
j_gene: TRBJ2-7; v_gene: TRBV20-1; d_gene: NA; abundance: few; CDR3nt: TGCAGTGCCTTGACAGCCTCCTACGAGCAGTACTTC; CDR3aa: CSALTASYEQYF
j_gene: TRBJ1-1; v_gene: TRBV4-2; d_gene: NA; abundance: few; CDR3nt: TGTGCCAGCAGCCCCGAGGTTAACACTGAAGCTTTCTTT; CDR3aa: CASSPEVNTEAFF
j_gene: TRBJ2-1; v_gene: TRBV7-9; d_gene: NA; abundance: few; CDR3nt: TGTGCCAGCAGCTTAGTTCAAGGCCGTTACAATGAGCAGTTCTTC; CDR3aa: CASSLVQGRYNEQFF
j_gene: TRBJ2-5; v_gene: TRBV20-1; d_gene: NA; abundance: NA; CDR3nt: TGCAGTGCTAGATCGAGGCGGGGCACCCAAGAGACCCAGTACTTC; CDR3aa: CSARSRRGTQETQYF
j_gene: TRBJ2-5; v_gene: TRBV6-5; d_gene: TRBD2; abundance: few; CDR3nt: TGTGCCAGCAGTTACTCGGGACTAGCACGTGGGGAGACCCAGTACTTC; CDR3aa: CASSYSGLARGETQYF
j_gene: TRBJ2-2; v_gene: TRBV4-2; d_gene: NA; abundance: few; CDR3nt: TGTGCCAGCAGCCCCAACCTAGAGGATAGCGGGGAGCTGTTTTTT; CDR3aa: CASSPNLEDSGELFF
j_gene: TRBJ2-5; v_gene: TRBV6-1; d_gene: NA; abundance: NA; CDR3nt: TGTGCCAGCAGTGGGGCGGGGATCTTTTTGGAGACCCAGTACTTC; CDR3aa: CASSGAGIFLETQYF
j_gene: TRBJ2-7; v_gene: TRBV12-3/TRBV12-4; d_gene: NA; abundance: NA; CDR3nt: TGTGCCAGCAGTCGCTTGGGTCCCTCTTTAACCTACGAGCAGTACTTC; CDR3aa: CASSRLGPSLTYEQYF
j_gene: TRBJ2-2; v_gene: TRBV7-9; d_gene: TRBD2; abundance: few; CDR3nt: TGTGCCAGCGAGACTAGCGGGAGTCCCGGGGAGCTGTTTTTT; CDR3aa: CASETSGSPGELFF
j_gene: TRBJ2-3; v_gene: TRBV2; d_gene: NA; abundance: NA; CDR3nt: TGTGCCAGCAGTGAAACCCGGCAAGATACGCAGTATTTT; CDR3aa: CASSETRQDTQYF
j_gene: TRBJ2-5; v_gene: TRBV29-1; d_gene: TRBD2; abundance: few; CDR3nt: TGCAGCGTTGGGGACTGGTTGACTAGCGGGAAAGAGACCCAGTACTTC; CDR3aa: CSVGDWLTSGKETQYF
j_gene: TRBJ2-7; v_gene: TRBV27; d_gene: NA; abundance: NA; CDR3nt: TGTGCCAGCAGTTTATCGATTGGGGAACGTCGCTACGAGCAGTACTTC; CDR3aa: CASSLSIGERRYEQYF